This T cell receptor (beta chain) was identified during a study of cytomegalovirus exposure and HLA in healthy donors. Researchers ran the PCR with 60 Vbeta and 13 Jbeta primers. Sequenced by immunoSEQ multiplex PCR; TCRdb stores in-frame clones only, minus some. The data show fewer than 200,000 clones, with approximately 76% seen just once and under 1.5% held by the top ten. Sequenced material: PBMCs. The origin of this receptor is a man in his sixties in good health and CMV-seronegative.

CDR3 sequence reads: CASSPPGSQAREQFF. The CDR3, as DNA: TGTGCCAGCTCACCACCCGGGTCCCAAGCACGTGAGCAGTTCTTC. The chain joins TRBV18 to TRBJ2-1; D is undetermined. The CDR3 sequence is 15 residues long. V lost 0 bases and J 9 bases, leaving 15 bases between the germline ends. Germline loops: CDR1 KGHSH, CDR2 LQKENI.